These 30 T cell receptor beta chains share one sample of origin, sequenced in a study of T cells in Graves' hyperthyroidism and ophthalmopathy. RNA transcripts served as the template for amplifying TCR beta CDR3 regions. An initial round of RT-PCR targeting the TCR CDR3 relied on the HTBI primer set. One entry per CDR3 protein, called by TCRdb with MiXCR from the multiplex PCR reads. In the table there are over 500,000 distinct CDR3 sequences, around 15% of which are singletons. The specimen was blood. Every receptor here comes from a woman aged 40 to 55 with Graves' hyperthyroidism.

This clonotype was picked up many times. The genes are TRBV6-5 and TRBJ1-2, with D perhaps matching TRBD1 (5 bases). V shed 0 bases and J shed 0 bases, with 14 bases lying between them. Germline CDR1 is MNHEY and CDR2 is SVGAGI. The length of the CDR3 is 17 residues. As DNA, the CDR3 is TGTGCCAGCAGTTACTCGTTGGCGGGGCGAACTAACTATGGCTACACCTTC. This gives the protein CASSYSLAGRTNYGYTF.

There are a few counts of this clonotype. CDR3 residues: CASSSPVQGQETQYF. CDR3 DNA: TGTGCCAGCAGCTCCCCTGTGCAGGGCCAAGAGACCCAGTACTTC. The V call is TRBV7-9, the J call TRBJ2-5; maybe TRBD1 (5 bases). The CDR3 totals 15 residues. Germline V CDR1 and CDR2: SEHNR, FQNEAQ (reference sequence). The V and J ends lost 4 bases and 1 base respectively, with 13 bases between them.

This clonotype was detected only a few times. V and J are TRBV7-9 and TRBJ1-3; D is ambiguous. V shed 11 bases and J shed 0 bases, with 11 bases lying between them. The CDR3 has 13 amino acids. The germline gives CDR1 SEHNR, CDR2 FQNEAQ (reference sequence). In nucleotides, the CDR3 is TGTGCCCTGAGGCGGAGCTCTGGAAACACCATATATTTT. As protein: CALRRSSGNTIYF.

Remarks on this clonotype: A much larger clonotype is one base distant, so this may be a read error. The J gene is TRBJ2-4, the V gene TRBV15; D is possibly TRBD1 (6 bases). The CDR3 totals 15 residues. The ends were cut back, 2 bases at V and 9 bases at J, with 17 bases in the middle. The germline V gene has CDR1 LNHNV and CDR2 YYDKDF (reference sequence). Here the CDR3 reads CATSRTQGGGSIQYF. The CDR3 bases are TGTGCCACCAGCAGAACCCAAGGGGGTGGGAGCATTCAGTACTTC.

The sample holds many counts of this clonotype. The genes are TRBV20-1 and TRBJ1-3; D possibly corresponds to TRBD1 (6 bases). The V gene lost 6 bases and the J gene lost 0 bases, with 12 bases spanning the gap. Germline values: CDR1 DFQATT, CDR2 SNEGSKA (reference sequence). The CDR3 has 14 residues. CDR3 bases: TGCAGTGCATTACGGACAGACTCTGGAAACACCATATATTTT. Its protein product is CSALRTDSGNTIYF.

This chain connects TRBV19 to TRBJ2-1; possible D gene TRBD2, 7 bases. Germline lookup yields CDR1 LNHDA and CDR2 SQIVND (reference sequence). The CDR3 loop spans 15 amino acids. With 3 bases removed from V and 2 bases from J, the gap between germline ends came to 11 bases. This CDR3 reads CASSIWEGAYNEQFF. The CDR3 DNA follows: TGTGCCAGTAGTATTTGGGAGGGGGCCTACAATGAGCAGTTCTTC.

V is TRBV7-6 and J is TRBJ2-6, with TRBD1 matching 10 bases. The CDR3 is 16 residues long. The junction had 3 bases not matched to a gene; V was cut back by 5 bases and J by 2 bases. Germline V gene data show CDR1 as SGHVS and CDR2 as FNYEAQ. CDR3 loop: CASSKTGGAGANVLTF. The DNA of the CDR3 is TGTGCCAGCAGCAAGACAGGGGGCGCTGGGGCCAACGTCCTGACTTTC.

The V call is TRBV7-9, the J call TRBJ2-1; TRBD2 matches 12 bases. J lost 6 bases, V lost 1 base, and 4 bases had no gene match. There are 16 residues in the CDR3. Germline V gene sequence: CDR1 SEHNR, CDR2 FQNEAQ (reference sequence). Here the CDR3 DNA reads TGTGCCAGCAGCTTAGTTGGGACTAGCGGGTTCAATGAGCAGTTCTTC. Its translation is CASSLVGTSGFNEQFF. The full variable domain, its missing parts supplied by reference TRBV7-9 and TRBJ2-1, is DTGVSQNPRHKITKRGQNVTFRCDPISEHNRLYWYRQTLGQGPEFLTYFQNEAQLEKSRLLSDRFSAERPKGSFSTLEIQRTEQGDSAMYLCASSLVGTSGFNEQFFGPGTRLTVL.

Turning to this clonotype: One base away lies a much larger clone, so this may be a sequencing read error. The V gene is TRBV28, the J gene TRBJ1-2, with 11 bases identical to TRBD1. Germline loops: CDR1 MDHEN, CDR2 SYDVKM. The CDR3 is 15 amino acids. With 5 bases clipped from V and 2 bases from J, the junction kept 4 bases outside the gene matches. The CDR3 here is CASSIGQGANYGYTF. The CDR3 DNA reads as TGTGCCAGCAGTATAGGACAGGGGGCCAACTATGGCTACACCTTC.

There are many counts of this clonotype. The chain couples TRBV28 to TRBJ1-1; a possible D gene is TRBD1 (5 bases). Between the trimmed V and J ends, which lost 3 bases and 7 bases, there was a span of 12 bases. This CDR3 comprises 13 residues. Looked up from germline, CDR1 is MDHEN and CDR2 is SYDVKM. CDR3 amino acids: CASSFQGLLEAFF. In DNA, the CDR3 is TGTGCCAGCAGTTTCCAGGGCCTGCTTGAAGCTTTCTTT.

In this sample, this clonotype turned up a few times. The genes are TRBV4-1 and TRBJ1-4; 7 bases are shared with TRBD1. The CDR3 contains 17 residues. V lost 1 base, J lost 5 bases, and 10 bases stayed unmatched. The germline V gene has CDR1 MGHRA and CDR2 YSYEKL. CDR3 nucleotide sequence: TGCGCCAGCAGCCAAGGCAGGCCGAGGGGGCAAAATGAAAAACTGTTTTTT. This encodes CASSQGRPRGQNEKLFF.

The J gene is TRBJ2-6, the V gene TRBV19; 7 bases are a match to TRBD2. V was clipped by 7 bases and J by 4 bases; unmatched bases: 4. The CDR3 loop spans 14 amino acids. Per germline, CDR1 LNHDA and CDR2 SQIVND (reference sequence). CDR3 nucleotides: TGTGCCAGTACACGGGGAGGGGGGGCCAACGTCCTGACTTTC. Protein product: CASTRGGGANVLTF.

The gene calls are TRBV20-1 and TRBJ1-1, with D perhaps TRBD1 (5 bases). The CDR3 consists of 17 residues. Germline-derived CDR1 and CDR2 are DFQATT and SNEGSKA (reference sequence). The germline V and J ends were trimmed by 0 bases and 3 bases, with 20 bases remaining between them. The CDR3 reads CSARDGGDAWGDTEAFF. The CDR3 DNA sequence: TGCAGTGCTAGAGATGGCGGGGACGCTTGGGGTGACACTGAAGCTTTCTTT.

This clonotype occurred many times. The CDR3 DNA reads as TGCAGTGCCAGGACTAGCGGGACAGATACGCAGTATTTT. Its protein is CSARTSGTDTQYF. The V call is TRBV20-1, the J call TRBJ2-3, with 11 bases that match TRBD2. The germline V gene has CDR1 DFQATT and CDR2 SNEGSKA (reference sequence). With 6 bases clipped from V and 3 bases from J, the junction kept 2 bases outside the gene matches. This CDR3 contains 13 residues.

This chain links TRBV6-2 or TRBV6-3 with TRBJ1-6; the match to TRBD1 covers 7 bases. From germline, CDR1 is MNHEY and CDR2 SVGEGT. The CDR3 sequence is 15 residues long. Losses at the gene ends were 0 bases for V and 8 bases for J; bases not matched to a gene: 4. CDR3 DNA sequence: TGTGCCAGCAGTTACTCGTACAGGGGCGATTCACCCCTCCACTTT. Its translation is CASSYSYRGDSPLHF.

This clonotype has only a few counts. Being one base from a much bigger clone, this may be a read error. The genes are TRBV14 and TRBJ2-3; tentatively, D is TRBD1 or TRBD2 (5 bases each). Looked up from germline, CDR1 is SGHDN and CDR2 is FVKESK. This CDR3 region has 16 residues. Trimming cost V 6 bases and J 2 bases, with 18 bases left between them. Here the CDR3 reads CASRNQGADTTDTQYF. CDR3 coding DNA: TGTGCCAGCAGAAACCAGGGAGCGGACACCACAGATACGCAGTATTTT.

This clonotype was counted between two and nine times. V is TRBV19 and J is TRBJ2-7; D is unclear. The ends were cut back, 2 bases at V and 2 bases at J, with 7 bases in the middle. The CDR3 consists of 13 residues. Germline-derived CDR1 and CDR2 are LNHDA and SQIVND (reference sequence). This CDR3 is CASSISETYEQYF. CDR3 in DNA: TGTGCCAGTAGTATATCCGAGACCTACGAGCAGTACTTC.

This clonotype was counted ten times or more. CDR3 protein: CASSQAKNIQYF. The CDR3 DNA follows: TGTGCCAGCAGCCAAGCCAAAAACATTCAGTACTTC. The chain uses TRBV3-1 and TRBJ2-4; D not certain. Per germline, CDR1 LGHDT and CDR2 YNNKEL (reference sequence). The germline V and J ends were trimmed by 1 base and 2 bases, with 0 bases remaining between them. This CDR3 spans 12 amino acids.

This clonotype appeared many times. The V call is TRBV12-3 or TRBV12-4, the J call TRBJ1-6; D not resolved. V was trimmed by 6 bases and J by 12 bases, leaving 15 bases between them. The CDR3 loop spans 13 amino acids. In nucleotides, the CDR3 is TGTGCCAGCAGATTTGGAGACCTAGGACCCCTCCACTTT. This codes for CASRFGDLGPLHF.

The genes are TRBV29-1 and TRBJ2-3; D unclear. The CDR3 spans 13 residues. CDR1 SQVTM and CDR2 ANQGSEA come from the germline V gene. V was pared by 6 bases and J by 1 base, with 11 bases between. The CDR3: CSVGGVRTDTQYF. The DNA of the CDR3 is TGCAGCGTGGGCGGAGTCCGCACAGATACGCAGTATTTT.

V and J are TRBV7-8 and TRBJ1-5; D gene ambiguous. Trimming left V 5 bases short and J 0 bases short, with 20 bases between. Germline CDR1 is SGHVS and CDR2 is FQNEAQ. This CDR3 has 18 amino acids. The CDR3 DNA reads as TGTGCCAGCAGCCCATCCGGGGTAAGGCGGGATAGCAATCAGCCCCAGCATTTT. Its protein product is CASSPSGVRRDSNQPQHF.

The chain uses TRBV4-1 and TRBJ1-2, with D maybe TRBD1 (6 bases). Trimming left V 4 bases short and J 4 bases short, with 16 bases between. Germline V gene lookup returns CDR1 MGHRA and CDR2 YSYEKL. This CDR3 contains 15 residues. Here the CDR3 DNA reads TGCGCCAGCAGCCTCACTTTAGACAGGACCTATGGCTACACCTTC. Its protein is CASSLTLDRTYGYTF.

V is TRBV20-1 and J is TRBJ2-5; D possibly corresponds to TRBD2 (6 bases). CDR3 length: 13 residues. Germline V lookup: CDR1 DFQATT, CDR2 SNEGSKA (reference sequence). Trimming cost V 6 bases and J 7 bases, with 18 bases left between them. This CDR3 is CSAPRLGPGTQYF. The CDR3 region has the DNA TGCAGTGCCCCTAGACTAGGACCTGGGACCCAGTACTTC.

This clonotype was observed many times. The rearrangement links TRBV2 to TRBJ2-1; a weak D match, TRBD1 (6 bases). The CDR3 covers 10 residues. V was cut by 11 bases and J by 10 bases, with 12 bases left in between. CDR1 is SNHLY, CDR2 FYNNEI, per germline. This CDR3 is CAGARGEQFF. CDR3 sequence (DNA): TGTGCCGGAGCCAGGGGAGAGCAGTTCTTC.

A few counts support this clonotype. V gene TRBV12-3 or TRBV12-4 combines with J gene TRBJ2-7; no clear D gene. This CDR3 contains 13 residues. The ends were cut back, 7 bases at V and 2 bases at J, with 12 bases in the middle. The DNA of the CDR3 is TGTGCCAGCAACCCGGGCAATGCCTACGAGCAGTACTTC. This sequence encodes CASNPGNAYEQYF.

This clonotype was picked up many times. This chain uses TRBV5-1 with TRBJ2-3; D may correspond to TRBD1 or TRBD2 (5 bases each). V was shortened by 4 bases and J by 3 bases, with 9 bases between the two germline ends. CDR1 SGHRS and CDR2 YFSETQ come from the germline V gene. The CDR3 is made up of 13 amino acids. This chain's CDR3 is CASSGGWTDTQYF. The CDR3 DNA is TGCGCCAGCAGCGGGGGATGGACAGATACGCAGTATTTT.

This clonotype was observed at least ten times. This CDR3 is CASSLGGYRAPNTEAFF. Here the CDR3 DNA reads TGTGCCAGCAGCCTAGGGGGCTACAGGGCTCCGAACACTGAAGCTTTCTTT. This chain connects TRBV7-9 to TRBJ1-1; 7 bases fit TRBD1. Germline V gives CDR1 SEHNR, CDR2 FQNEAQ (reference sequence). V shed 5 bases, J shed 1 base, and the junction held 13 bases outside the gene matches. The CDR3 has 17 residues.

This clonotype was seen a handful of times. The chain combines TRBV15 with TRBJ2-3, with D unclear. Germline V CDR1 and CDR2: LNHNV, YYDKDF (reference sequence). The CDR3 sequence is 13 residues long. V dropped 1 base and J dropped 3 bases, with 5 bases sitting between them. CDR3 sequence (DNA): TGTGCCACCAGCAGAGCCCCAACAGATACGCAGTATTTT. Its protein product is CATSRAPTDTQYF.

This clonotype was seen ten or more times. This chain uses TRBV19 with TRBJ2-1; the match to TRBD2 covers 9 bases. Per the germline V gene, CDR1 is LNHDA and CDR2 is SQIVND (reference sequence). CDR3 length equals 16 residues. With 10 bases clipped from V and 5 bases from J, the junction kept 15 bases outside the gene matches. The CDR3 sequence is CATQPRASGMDNEQFF. CDR3 sequence (DNA): TGTGCCACCCAACCCCGGGCTAGCGGGATGGACAATGAGCAGTTCTTC.

This clonotype has ten or more counts. The V and J genes are TRBV20-1 and TRBJ2-7; D not resolved. V was shortened by 5 bases and J by 3 bases, with 8 bases between the two germline ends. CDR1 and CDR2 from the germline V gene are DFQATT and SNEGSKA (reference sequence). The CDR3 has 11 residues. The CDR3 coding sequence is TGCAGTGCTTACGATCTCTACGAGCAGTACTTC. It yields the protein CSAYDLYEQYF.